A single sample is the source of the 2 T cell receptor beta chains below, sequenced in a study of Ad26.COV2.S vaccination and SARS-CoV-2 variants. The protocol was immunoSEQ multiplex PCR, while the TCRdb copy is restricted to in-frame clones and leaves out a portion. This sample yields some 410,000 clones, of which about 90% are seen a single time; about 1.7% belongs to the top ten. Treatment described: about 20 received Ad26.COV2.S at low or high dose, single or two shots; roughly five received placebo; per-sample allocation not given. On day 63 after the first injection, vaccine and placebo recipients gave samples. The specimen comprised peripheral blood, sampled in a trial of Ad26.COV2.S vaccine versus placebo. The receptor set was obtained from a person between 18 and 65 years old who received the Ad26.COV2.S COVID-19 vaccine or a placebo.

CDR3 nucleotides: TGTGCCAGCAGCCCAATAGTGGGGGGGCGCAGCTCCTACGAGCAGTACTTC. It translates to CASSPIVGGRSSYEQYF. The chain joins TRBV7-6 to TRBJ2-7; weak D call: TRBD2 (7 bases). Germline V gene sequence: CDR1 SGHVS, CDR2 FNYEAQ. Trimming pared 5 bases from V and 0 bases from J, leaving 20 bases between. The CDR3 is 17 residues long.

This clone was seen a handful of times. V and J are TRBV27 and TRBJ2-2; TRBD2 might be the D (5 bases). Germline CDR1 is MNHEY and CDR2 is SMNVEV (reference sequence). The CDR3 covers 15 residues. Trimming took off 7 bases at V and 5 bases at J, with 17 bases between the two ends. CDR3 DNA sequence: TGTGCCAGCACCATGGCGGGTGTACGGACCGGGGAGCTGTTTTTT. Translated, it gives CASTMAGVRTGELFF.